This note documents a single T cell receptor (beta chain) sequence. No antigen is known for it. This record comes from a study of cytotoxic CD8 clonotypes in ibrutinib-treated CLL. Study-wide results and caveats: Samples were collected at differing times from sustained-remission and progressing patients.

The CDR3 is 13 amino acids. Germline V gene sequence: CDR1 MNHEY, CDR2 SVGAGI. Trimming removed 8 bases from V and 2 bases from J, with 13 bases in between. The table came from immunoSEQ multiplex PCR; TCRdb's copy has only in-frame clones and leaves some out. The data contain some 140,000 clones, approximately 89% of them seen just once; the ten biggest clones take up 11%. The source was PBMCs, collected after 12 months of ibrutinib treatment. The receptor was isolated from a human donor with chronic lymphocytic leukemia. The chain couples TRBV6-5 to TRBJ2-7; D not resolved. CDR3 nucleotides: TGTGCCAGCTTGGGGTACGGCGCCTACGAGCAGTACTTC. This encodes CASLGYGAYEQYF.